These T cell receptor beta chains were read from a single sample in a study of blood T cell repertoires in COVID-19. Assay used: immunoSEQ multiplex PCR; TCRdb lists only in-frame clones, some missing. The repertoire holds some 87,000 clones, with roughly 89% as singletons. The material sequenced was peripheral blood. The receptors stem from a woman between 65 and 79 years old with acute or convalescent COVID-19. Each CDR3 is given with its conserved first and last residue. Each record gives: V gene, J gene, clone size, D gene, CDR3 DNA, CDR3 protein. A D gene is named only where the DNA matches it firmly. Size tells how often a clone was seen (once, few, many) or the class of an expanded clone, and some rows leave it out.

TRBV23-1	TRBJ1-1	.	.	TGCGCCAGCAGTCGGCGAGGGGGCACTGAAGCTTTCTTT	CASSRRGGTEAFF
TRBV12-3/TRBV12-4	TRBJ1-1	.	.	TGTGCCAGCAGTTTACACATGAACACTGAAGCTTTCTTT	CASSLHMNTEAFF
TRBV20-1	TRBJ1-2	.	.	TGCAGTGCTAGTTTTCCGGGGAGCTATGGCTACACCTTC	CSASFPGSYGYTF
TRBV5-1	TRBJ1-6	.	.	TGCGCCAGCAGCTTGGCAGGGGACTCCTATAATTCACCCCTCCACTTT	CASSLAGDSYNSPLHF
TRBV28	TRBJ1-1	.	.	TGTGCCAGCAGAGACACAGGGAGGGTCACTGAAGCTTTCTTT	CASRDTGRVTEAFF
TRBV2	TRBJ2-6	.	.	TGTGCCAGCAGTGAATACAGAAGCTCTGGGGCCAACGTCCTGACTTTC	CASSEYRSSGANVLTF
TRBV19	TRBJ1-3	.	.	TGTGCCAGTAGTACTACAGGAACTGGAAACACCATATATTTT	CASSTTGTGNTIYF
TRBV6-6	TRBJ2-1	.	TRBD1	TGTGCCAGCAGTTATCCGGGACAGGGGGAGCAGTTCTTC	CASSYPGQGEQFF
TRBV3-1/TRBV3-2	TRBJ2-3	once	TRBD2	TGTGCCAGCAGCCAAGATTTGGGCGGGGGGAAGGAGGAGACAACAGATACGCAGTATTTT	CASSQDLGGGKEETTDTQYF
TRBV29-1	TRBJ1-3	.	TRBD1	TGCAGCGTTTTTGACAGGGAGACCATATATTTT	CSVFDRETIYF
TRBV2	TRBJ2-5	.	TRBD2	TGTGCCAGCAGCGAACGAGGACTAGCGGGGGGGCTTCGGGAGACCCAGTACTTC	CASSERGLAGGLRETQYF
TRBV20-1	TRBJ2-1	.	TRBD2	TGCAGTGCTAGTTACATAGCGGGAGCAAACACGGGTGAGCAGTTCTTC	CSASYIAGANTGEQFF
TRBV18	TRBJ2-3	.	TRBD2	TGTGCCAGCTCACCTGACGCGATTCGGGGGGGCCGGGATACGCAGTATTTT	CASSPDAIRGGRDTQYF
TRBV7-9	TRBJ2-1	.	.	TGTGCCAGCAGCCCGGGTCCTACGGATGAGCAGTTCTTC	CASSPGPTDEQFF
TRBV3-1/TRBV3-2	TRBJ2-5	.	.	TGTGCCAGCGCCGGGGGACGGAAAGAGACCCAGTACTTC	CASAGGRKETQYF
TRBV2	TRBJ1-4	.	TRBD1	TGTGCCAGCAGGGGACAGGGGTTGGAAAAACTGTTTTTT	CASRGQGLEKLFF
TRBV5-1	TRBJ2-3	.	TRBD1	TGCGCCAGCAGCTCCCGACCCTCGACAGGGGATGCAGATACGCAGTATTTT	CASSSRPSTGDADTQYF
TRBV25-1	TRBJ2-7	.	.	TGTGCCAGCAGTGACCCTCGTAAACACTACGAGCAGTACTTC	CASSDPRKHYEQYF
TRBV7-2	TRBJ1-2	.	.	TGTGCCAGCAGCTCCGGGGTTGGGACATTGGGTCATGGCTACACCTTC	CASSSGVGTLGHGYTF
TRBV4-1	TRBJ2-1	.	TRBD2	TGCGCCAGCAGCCCCGGACTAGCGGGGGGCCCCTACAATGAGCAGTTCTTC	CASSPGLAGGPYNEQFF
TRBV4-2	TRBJ1-5	.	TRBD1	TGTGCCAGCAGCCAAGAGACCCCAGGGGGCTATAGCAATCAGCCCCAGCATTTT	CASSQETPGGYSNQPQHF
TRBV2	TRBJ2-2	once	.	TGTGCCAGCAACTTTCCCGGGGAGCTGTTTTTT	CASNFPGELFF
TRBV9	TRBJ2-4	.	.	TGTGCCAGCAGCGGGGGGGAAAACATTCAGTACTTC	CASSGGENIQYF
TRBV6-2/TRBV6-3	TRBJ1-1	.	.	TGTGCCAGCAGTTCCGCCACAGGGTCTGGGACTGAAGCTTTCTTT	CASSSATGSGTEAFF
TRBV28	TRBJ1-5	.	.	TGTGCCAGCAGCCCCTCCCCGAGCAATCAGCCCCAGCATTTT	CASSPSPSNQPQHF
TRBV19	TRBJ1-2	.	.	TGTGCCAGTAGTATGAGGGATGGCTACACCTTC	CASSMRDGYTF
TRBV29-1	TRBJ2-5	.	.	TGCAGCGTTGAAGATTACAGGGAGACCCAGTACTTC	CSVEDYRETQYF
TRBV19	TRBJ1-5	.	.	TGTGCCAGTAGTATGCCGGGGTTCGGCAATCAGCCCCAGCATTTT	CASSMPGFGNQPQHF
TRBV18	TRBJ1-3	.	.	TGTGCCAGCTCACTCGAGATAGGGAGCTCTGGAAACACCATATATTTT	CASSLEIGSSGNTIYF
TRBV6-5	TRBJ2-3	.	.	TGTGCCAGCAAGGGGCAGCCAGGCACAGATACGCAGTATTTT	CASKGQPGTDTQYF
TRBV5-1	TRBJ1-2	.	.	TGCGCCAGCAGCTTGCGAGATCTAGGGCCAGGGAAGGACTATGGCTACACCTTC	CASSLRDLGPGKDYGYTF
TRBV2	TRBJ2-2	.	.	TGTGCCGGACACAGGGATCTAAACACCGGGGAGCTGTTTTTT	CAGHRDLNTGELFF
TRBV13	TRBJ2-7	.	TRBD2	TGTGCCAGCAGCTTAGCGGGGCAGCTAGCGGGTTACGAGCAGTACTTC	CASSLAGQLAGYEQYF
TRBV2	TRBJ1-6	once	TRBD1	TGTGCCAGCAGGGTTGAACAGGGGTACAATTCACCCCTCCACTTT	CASRVEQGYNSPLHF
TRBV10-2	TRBJ1-1	.	TRBD1	TGCGCCAGCAGTGAGACAGGGGGCGGTCAGGTCGGAGCAGCTTTCTTT	CASSETGGGQVGAAFF
TRBV9	TRBJ1-1	.	.	TGTGCCAGCAGCGCTACCGGGACAAGGAACACTGAAGCTTTCTTT	CASSATGTRNTEAFF
TRBV18	TRBJ2-3	.	TRBD1	TGTGCCAGCTCACCCGGGACAGGGATTTCAGATACGCAGTATTTT	CASSPGTGISDTQYF
TRBV19	TRBJ1-4	.	.	TGTGCCAGTAGTACGGGGGATTCAAGGGGTGAAAAACTGTTTTTT	CASSTGDSRGEKLFF
TRBV28	TRBJ1-2	.	TRBD1	TGTGCCAGCAGCAGGGGACAGGGAGGGCCCGGCTACACCTTC	CASSRGQGGPGYTF
TRBV7-2	TRBJ1-4	.	TRBD1	TGTGCCAGCAGCTTAGTCGGAGGGGGCGGGGAAAAACTGTTTTTT	CASSLVGGGGEKLFF
TRBV9	TRBJ1-2	.	.	TGTGCCAGCAGCGTAGGTGTAAGGGGGGGTGACTATGGCTACACCTTC	CASSVGVRGGDYGYTF
TRBV27	TRBJ2-3	.	.	TGTGCCAGCAGTCCCTACGCTTCAGATACGCAGTATTTT	CASSPYASDTQYF
TRBV5-1	TRBJ2-5	.	.	TGCGCCAGTCAACGCGGCGGGGTGGGGGAGACCCAGTACTTC	CASQRGGVGETQYF